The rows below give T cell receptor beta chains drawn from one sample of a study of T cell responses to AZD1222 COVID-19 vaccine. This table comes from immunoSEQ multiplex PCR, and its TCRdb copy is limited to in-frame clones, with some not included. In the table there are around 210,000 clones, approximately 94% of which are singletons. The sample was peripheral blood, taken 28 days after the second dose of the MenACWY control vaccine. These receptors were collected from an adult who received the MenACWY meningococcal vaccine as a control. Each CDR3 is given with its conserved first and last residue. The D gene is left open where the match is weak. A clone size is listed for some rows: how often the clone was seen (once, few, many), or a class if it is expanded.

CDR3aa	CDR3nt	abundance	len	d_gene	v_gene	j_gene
CASSTTGQEQYF	TGTGCCAGCAGTACGACAGGGCAAGAGCAGTACTTC	.	12	TRBD1	TRBV12-3/TRBV12-4	TRBJ2-7
CASSLFSTDTQYF	TGTGCCAGCAGTTTATTTAGCACAGATACGCAGTATTTT	.	13	.	TRBV12-3/TRBV12-4	TRBJ2-3
CASSLDTQETQYF	TGTGCCAGCAGTTTGGACACGCAAGAGACCCAGTACTTC	.	13	.	TRBV28	TRBJ2-5
CASSAGTFQETQYF	TGTGCCAGCAGCGCGGGGACTTTCCAAGAGACCCAGTACTTC	.	14	.	TRBV9	TRBJ2-5
CASSGSTDTQYF	TGTGCCAGCAGCGGGAGCACAGATACGCAGTATTTT	.	12	.	TRBV7-9	TRBJ2-3
CASTGQGVFGPQHF	TGTGCCAGCACGGGACAGGGGGTTTTTGGGCCCCAGCATTTT	.	14	TRBD1	TRBV19	TRBJ1-5
CASSLAGGTEQYF	TGCGCCAGCAGCTTAGCGGGAGGGACCGAGCAGTACTTC	.	13	TRBD2	TRBV5-1	TRBJ2-7
CASSQQGAVTQYF	TGTGCCAGCAGCCAACAGGGGGCTGTGACCCAGTACTTC	once	13	TRBD1	TRBV7-8	TRBJ2-5
CASSSPPTWEQYF	TGTGCCAGCAGCTCCCCTCCGACGTGGGAGCAGTACTTC	.	13	.	TRBV7-2	TRBJ2-7
CSVAAKETQYF	TGCAGCGTTGCGGCCAAAGAGACCCAGTACTTC	.	11	.	TRBV29-1	TRBJ2-5
CASSLDRGLAYEQYF	TGCGCCAGCAGCTTGGATCGGGGGCTAGCCTACGAGCAGTACTTC	.	15	.	TRBV5-1	TRBJ2-7
CASSQVLGANTEAFF	TGCGCCAGCAGCCAAGTTCTGGGGGCGAACACTGAAGCTTTCTTT	.	15	.	TRBV4-1	TRBJ1-1
CASSKPTMPGQGWDSPLHF	TGTGCCAGCAGCAAACCCACTATGCCGGGACAGGGGTGGGATTCACCCCTCCACTTT	.	19	.	TRBV21-1	TRBJ1-6
CASSPSGTVGYEQYF	TGCGCCAGCAGCCCGTCCGGGACAGTCGGATACGAGCAGTACTTC	.	15	TRBD1	TRBV5-1	TRBJ2-7
CASSLIAEEQYF	TGTGCCAGCAGCCTCATAGCAGAAGAGCAGTACTTC	.	12	.	TRBV4-2	TRBJ2-7